This T cell receptor (beta chain) was identified in a study of T-cell reconstitution after alpha-beta-depleted transplantation in children listed by TCRdb under 2016. Broadly, across the study: Using TCR repertoire profiling, the study followed T-cell immune reconstitution in a quantitative way in children after TCRalphabeta/CD19-depleted allogeneic hematopoietic cell transplantation.

The sample's time point label, decoded: day 60 (about 2 months) after transplantation. In light of the paper, this sample's treatment or condition label describes: allogeneic hematopoietic cell transplantation with graft depleted of TCRalphabeta T cells and CD19 B cells. Transplant recipients were children who received TCRalphabeta/CD19-depleted allogeneic hematopoietic cell grafts. This clonotype has only a few counts. What antigen it recognizes has not been identified. The sample holds no much larger clone one base away, and base qualities are not on file. The library was prepared using PCR. Sequenced on an Illumina HiSeq 2500. TCR library preparation used molecular barcoding, with unique molecular identifiers applied to normalize quantification of the TCRbeta repertoire. TCRdb reran the public reads through fastp at Q25 and MiXCR, keeping productive beta chains. Rows merge per CDR3 protein into single entries with the most common DNA and genes. For this sample the table gives under 35,000 distinct CDR3 sequences, of which roughly a sixth were detected only once. The ten largest clonotypes hold less than 45% of the sample.

Here V drops 5 bases and J drops 2 bases, and the junction holds 9 bases not matched to any gene. For CDR1 and CDR2, the germline V gene lists KGHSH and LQKENI. Counted from cysteine to phenylalanine, this CDR3 has 17 amino acids. Left in the record is the CDR3 DNA by itself, 51 bases read in frame from the first base. What the work shows at the level of the full study, not this receptor alone: In some patients, the high TCRbeta diversity seen at day 60 was put down to recipient T cells and intrathymic progenitors that had survived conditioning. The frequencies of hyperexpanded clones fell over the following months, and after one year, T-cell counts and TCRbeta diversity were mostly attributed to newly produced T cells. Apparently early alphabetaT-cell count recovery about two months after transplant reportedly relied on only several hundred rapidly expanded clones derived from non-depleted graft cells.

This TCR was recovered from a male patient between 2 and 10 years old who had a stem cell transplant for acute lymphoblastic leukemia, so the T cells may come from the graft donor. The chain is encoded by TRBV18 joined to TRBJ2-3, with TRBD2 identical over 11 junction bases. The sample in question was PBMCs, mostly from graft donor cells, obtained 60 days after TCRalphabeta/CD19-depleted stem cell transplant. The DNA is as follows: TGTGCCAGCTCATGGGCTAGCGGGAGGACGAACACAGATACGCAGTATTTT. Its protein product is CASSWASGRTNTDTQYF.